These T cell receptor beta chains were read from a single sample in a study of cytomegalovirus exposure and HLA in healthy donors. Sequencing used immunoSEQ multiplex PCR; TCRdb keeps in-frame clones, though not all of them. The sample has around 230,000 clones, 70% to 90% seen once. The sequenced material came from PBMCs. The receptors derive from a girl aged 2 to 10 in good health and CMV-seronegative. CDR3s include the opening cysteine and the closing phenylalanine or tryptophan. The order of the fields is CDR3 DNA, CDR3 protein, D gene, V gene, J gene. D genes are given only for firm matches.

TGTGCCAGCAGCTTATGGGGACTAGCGGGCTACAATGAGCAGTTCTTC,CASSLWGLAGYNEQFF,TRBD2,TRBV7-2,TRBJ2-1
TGTGCCTGGAGTGTACTAGCATGGGGTATGAACACTGAAGCTTTCTTT,CAWSVLAWGMNTEAFF,.,TRBV30,TRBJ1-1
TGTGCCAGCAGGGACAGGACGTCTTTCTACAATGAGCAGTTCTTC,CASRDRTSFYNEQFF,TRBD1,TRBV6-5,TRBJ2-1
TGTGCCAGCAGTGAACGGGGCAGGGGACGTCTCAGTAATGGCTACACCTTC,CASSERGRGRLSNGYTF,.,TRBV2,TRBJ1-2
TGTGCCAGCTCACCGGGGACAGGGGGCTACGAGCAGTACTTC,CASSPGTGGYEQYF,TRBD1,TRBV18,TRBJ2-7
TGCGCCAGCAGCGTCAGGGCGCCGAACACCGGGGAGCTGTTTTTT,CASSVRAPNTGELFF,.,TRBV5-1,TRBJ2-2
TGTGCCAGCAGTTCACAGGGCTTCCAAGAGACCCAGTACTTC,CASSSQGFQETQYF,.,TRBV27,TRBJ2-5
TGTGCCAGCAGCCAAAGAGCGAGGGCCTACGAGCAGTACTTC,CASSQRARAYEQYF,.,TRBV4-2,TRBJ2-7
TGCAGCGTTGCATTCTCTGCAGTAAGAAGAACTAACTATGGCTACACCTTC,CSVAFSAVRRTNYGYTF,.,TRBV29-1,TRBJ1-2
TGTGCCAGTAGGGGACAGGGAAAGACTGAAGCTTTCTTT,CASRGQGKTEAFF,TRBD1,TRBV19,TRBJ1-1
TGTGCCAGCAGCCAAGTGGTGGGAGTTCCCACAGATACGCAGTATTTT,CASSQVVGVPTDTQYF,.,TRBV4-2,TRBJ2-3
TGTGCCAGCAGCTTAAACGCAGGGGGCGCCTACGAGCAGTACTTC,CASSLNAGGAYEQYF,TRBD1,TRBV11-1,TRBJ2-7
TGTGCCAGCAGCTTGACTCCGGACTCCTACGAGCAGTACTTC,CASSLTPDSYEQYF,.,TRBV6-1,TRBJ2-7
TGTGCCAGCAGTCAACTACCGCCGGGACAGGGGGTTTATAGCAATCAGCCCCAGCATTTT,CASSQLPPGQGVYSNQPQHF,TRBD1,TRBV28,TRBJ1-5
TGCGCCAGCAGCAGGACAGCAATCACTGAAGCTTTCTTT,CASSRTAITEAFF,.,TRBV5-1,TRBJ1-1